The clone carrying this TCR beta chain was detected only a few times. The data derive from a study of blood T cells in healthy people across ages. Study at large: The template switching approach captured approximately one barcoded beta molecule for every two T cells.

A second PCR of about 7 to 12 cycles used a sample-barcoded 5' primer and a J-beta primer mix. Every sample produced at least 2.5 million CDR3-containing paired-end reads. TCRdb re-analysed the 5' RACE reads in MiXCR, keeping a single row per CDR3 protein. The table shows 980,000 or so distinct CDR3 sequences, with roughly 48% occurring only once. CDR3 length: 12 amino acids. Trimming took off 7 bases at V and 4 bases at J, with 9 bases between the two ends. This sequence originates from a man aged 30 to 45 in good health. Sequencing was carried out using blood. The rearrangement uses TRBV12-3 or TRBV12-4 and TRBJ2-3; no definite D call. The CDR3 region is CASTPRADTQYF. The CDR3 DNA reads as TGTGCCAGCACCCCTAGGGCAGATACGCAGTATTTT.